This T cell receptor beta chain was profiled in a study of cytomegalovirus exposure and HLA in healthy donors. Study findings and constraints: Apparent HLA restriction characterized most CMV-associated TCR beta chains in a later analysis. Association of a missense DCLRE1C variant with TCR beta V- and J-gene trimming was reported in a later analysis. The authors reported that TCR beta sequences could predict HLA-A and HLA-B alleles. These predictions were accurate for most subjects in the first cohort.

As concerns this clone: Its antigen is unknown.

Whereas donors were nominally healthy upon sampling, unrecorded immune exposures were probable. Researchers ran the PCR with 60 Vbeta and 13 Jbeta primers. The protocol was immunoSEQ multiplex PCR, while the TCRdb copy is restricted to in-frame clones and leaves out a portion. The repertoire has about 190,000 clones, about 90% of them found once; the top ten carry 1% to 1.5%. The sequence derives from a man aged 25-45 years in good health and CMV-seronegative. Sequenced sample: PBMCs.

CDR3 residues: CASSLVGNRGSNYGYTF. The CDR3 region has the DNA TGTGCCAGCAGCTTAGTCGGTAACAGGGGATCAAACTATGGCTACACCTTC. The gene calls are TRBV7-2 and TRBJ1-2; the match to TRBD1 covers 7 bases. The CDR3 covers 17 residues. Germline CDR1 is SGHTA and CDR2 is FQGNSA. V dropped 1 base and J dropped 2; count of bases not matched to a gene: 10.